These 19 T cell receptor beta chains share one sample of origin, sequenced in a study of blood T cell repertoires in COVID-19. Sequencing used immunoSEQ multiplex PCR; TCRdb keeps in-frame clones, though not all of them. Among hundreds of thousands of clones listed, 83% were seen once. Sequencing was done on a sample of PBMCs or T cells enriched from blood (not recorded which). These receptors all come from a woman between 45 and 60 years old who had been exposed to COVID-19.

This clone was detected a few times. The rearrangement links TRBV10-2 to TRBJ1-1, with 7 bases that match TRBD1. The CDR3 sequence is 14 residues long. Germline lookup yields CDR1 WSHSY and CDR2 SAAADI. Germline trimming cut 7 bases from V and 1 base from J; bases unmatched to any gene: 6. CDR3 nucleotide sequence: TGCGCCAGCAAAAGGACAGGACGGAACACTGAAGCTTTCTTT. As protein: CASKRTGRNTEAFF.

The chain links TRBV19 to TRBJ2-5; 8 nucleotides match TRBD1. The CDR3 runs 15 residues. Germline assignment: CDR1 LNHDA and CDR2 SQIVND (reference sequence). The J segment lost 7 bases and the V segment lost 10 bases, leaving 17 bases of the junction unmatched. The chain's CDR3 is CATKTGGQSRGTQYF. The DNA for the CDR3 is TGTGCCACCAAAACAGGGGGACAGTCCCGGGGGACCCAGTACTTC. The entire variable domain, with the rest obtained from reference TRBV19 and TRBJ2-5, is as follows: DGGITQSPKYLFRKEGQNVTLSCEQNLNHDAMYWYRQDPGQGLRLIYYSQIVNDFQKGDIAEGYSVSREKKESFPLTVTSAQKNPTAFYLCATKTGGQSRGTQYFGPGTRLLVL.

The rearrangement links TRBV2 to TRBJ2-5; 12 bases are shared with TRBD1. The germline CDR1 and CDR2 sequences are SNHLY and FYNNEI. V was clipped by 2 bases and J by 5 bases; unmatched bases: 6. The CDR3 consists of 16 residues. The CDR3 region is CASSERDRGRGETQYF. The CDR3 region has the DNA TGTGCCAGCAGTGAAAGGGACAGGGGGCGCGGGGAGACCCAGTACTTC. Supplemented by reference TRBV2 and TRBJ2-5, the full variable domain reads EPEVTQTPSHQVTQMGQEVILRCVPISNHLYFYWYRQILGQKVEFLVSFYNNEISEKSEIFDDQFSVERPDGSNFTLKIRSTKLEDSAMYFCASSERDRGRGETQYFGPGTRLLVL.

The chain recombines TRBV11-3 with TRBJ2-3, with 8 bases identical to TRBD2. J lost 3 bases, V lost 1 base, and 3 bases had no gene match. The germline V gene encodes CDR1 SGHNT and CDR2 YENEEA. CDR3 size: 15 residues. The DNA of the CDR3 is TGTGCCAGCAGCTTAGCGGGGGGGCATACAGATACGCAGTATTTT. This encodes CASSLAGGHTDTQYF.

The rearrangement joins TRBV4-3 to TRBJ1-3; D is unclear. Trimming took off 0 bases at V and 10 bases at J, with 10 bases between the two ends. The CDR3 totals 13 residues. Germline values: CDR1 LGHNA, CDR2 YSLEER. In nucleotides, the CDR3 is TGCGCCAGCAGCCAAGACCTAGTCGAGACCATATATTTT. This codes for CASSQDLVETIYF.

This sequence joins TRBV5-1 and TRBJ2-5; 7 positions match TRBD1. The V and J ends lost 2 bases and 5 bases, in that order; junction bases with no gene match: 9. This CDR3 spans 15 amino acids. Germline V gene lookup returns CDR1 SGHRS and CDR2 YFSETQ. The CDR3, as DNA: TGCGCCAGCAGCTTCGCCGGGACAGACAGGGAGACCCAGTACTTC. Its translation: CASSFAGTDRETQYF.

The sample holds a few counts of this clone. The V and J genes are TRBV28 and TRBJ2-3, with 7 bases that match TRBD2. Trimming took 4 bases from V and 1 from J; bases not matched to a gene: 5. CDR1 MDHEN and CDR2 SYDVKM come from the germline V gene. The CDR3 extends over 15 amino acids. The CDR3 DNA reads TGTGCCAGCAGTTCACCGAGCGGGGGCACAGATACGCAGTATTTT. Its translation: CASSSPSGGTDTQYF.

The J gene is TRBJ1-2, the V gene TRBV2; D might be TRBD1 (6 bases). Trimming removed 2 bases from V and 7 bases from J, with 11 bases in between. The CDR3 consists of 13 residues. Germline V gene data show CDR1 as SNHLY and CDR2 as FYNNEI. DNA for the CDR3: TGTGCCAGCAGTGAACAGGGGCTGGGTGGCTACACCTTC. Protein sequence: CASSEQGLGGYTF.

The chain combines TRBV18 with TRBJ1-3; 8 nucleotides line up with TRBD1. Germline V gene sequence: CDR1 KGHSH, CDR2 LQKENI. Trimming removed 5 bases from V and 8 bases from J; junction bases left unmatched: 8. The CDR3 covers 14 residues. The CDR3 nucleotides are TGTGCCAGCTCAACTCAGGGGGCTGCAGACACCATATATTTT. Protein sequence: CASSTQGAADTIYF.

The gene calls are TRBV7-3 and TRBJ1-2, with 7 positions matching TRBD1. V dropped 2 bases and J dropped 4; count of bases not matched to a gene: 1. This CDR3 has 13 amino acids. Germline V gene lookup returns CDR1 SGHTA and CDR2 FQGTGA. CDR3 bases: TGTGCCAGCAGCTTACAGGGGGTCTATGGCTACACCTTC. This translates into CASSLQGVYGYTF.

The chain uses TRBV7-8 and TRBJ2-3; D is uncertain. Germline V CDR1 and CDR2: SGHVS, FQNEAQ. This CDR3 contains 14 residues. V shed 1 base and J shed 9 bases, with 14 bases lying between them. CDR3 amino acids: CASSLVPLLETQYF. CDR3 in DNA: TGTGCCAGCAGCTTAGTCCCCCTGCTAGAGACGCAGTATTTT.

The genes are TRBV27 and TRBJ1-6; 7 bases are shared with TRBD1. Germline V gene lookup returns CDR1 MNHEY and CDR2 SMNVEV (reference sequence). V was clipped by 3 bases and J by 7 bases; unmatched bases: 3. The CDR3 is 14 residues long. The CDR3 reads CASSFDRANSPLHF. CDR3 DNA: TGTGCCAGCAGTTTCGACAGGGCAAATTCACCCCTCCACTTT.

The rearrangement joins TRBV15 to TRBJ1-1; tentatively, D is TRBD1 (6 bases). V was shortened by 5 bases and J by 10 bases, with 14 bases between the two germline ends. Germline V CDR1 and CDR2: LNHNV, YYDKDF (reference sequence). The CDR3 is 12 residues long. This chain's CDR3 is CATSHNRVSAFF. The CDR3 DNA is TGTGCCACCAGCCATAACAGGGTATCAGCTTTCTTT.

This sequence joins TRBV6-5 and TRBJ2-5, with unresolved D. CDR1 is MNHEY and CDR2 is SVGAGI in the germline V gene. V was pared by 6 bases and J by 7 bases, with 9 bases between. The CDR3 loop spans 11 amino acids. CDR3 amino acids: CASSEPSTQYF. As DNA, the CDR3 is TGTGCCAGCAGCGAGCCGTCGACCCAGTACTTC.

The chain employs TRBV5-6 and TRBJ2-2; TRBD1 is a possible D gene (5 bases). The length of the CDR3 is 17 residues. With 0 bases removed from V and 5 bases from J, the gap between germline ends came to 17 bases. From germline, CDR1 is SGHDT and CDR2 YYEEEE. CDR3 in DNA: TGTGCCAGCAGCTTGGTGTGGGGCAGAGTCAGAACCGGGGAGCTGTTTTTT. This translates into CASSLVWGRVRTGELFF.

The genes are TRBV6-1 and TRBJ1-6; 8 bases map to TRBD1. Trimming took 1 base from V and 10 from J; bases not matched to a gene: 6. CDR3 length: 15 residues. Germline assignment: CDR1 MNHNS and CDR2 SASEGT. The CDR3 loop is CASSEGGRGRSPLHF. DNA of the CDR3: TGTGCCAGCAGTGAAGGGGGCAGGGGGCGATCACCCCTCCACTTT.

This chain joins TRBV6-5 and TRBJ1-5; no definite D call. This CDR3 is 11 amino acids long. The germline CDR1 and CDR2 sequences are MNHEY and SVGAGI. V dropped 10 bases and J dropped 7 bases, with 11 bases sitting between them. In nucleotides, the CDR3 is TGTGCCACCACGGGAGGCCAGCCCCAGCATTTT. Translated, it gives CATTGGQPQHF.

With respect to this clone: Other nucleotide sequences from this sample produce the same CDR3. The genes are TRBV5-1 and TRBJ2-3; 9 bases line up with TRBD1. Trimming removed 2 bases from V and 2 bases from J; junction bases left unmatched: 3. Germline V CDR1 and CDR2: SGHRS, YFSETQ. The CDR3 has 15 residues. CDR3 in DNA: TGCGCCAGCAGCTTTGGGGACAGGGACACAGATACGCAGTATTTT. Translation: CASSFGDRDTDTQYF.

CDR3 DNA: TGTGCCACCTCAGGACTAGCGGGGGCCGGGGAGCTGTTTTTT. Its protein product is CATSGLAGAGELFF. This chain uses TRBV6-6 with TRBJ2-2, with TRBD2 matching 13 bases. Germline V lookup: CDR1 MNHNY, CDR2 SVGAGI (reference sequence). Germline trimming cut 10 bases from V and 6 bases from J; bases unmatched to any gene: 5. This CDR3 contains 14 residues.